This T cell receptor (beta chain) was identified during a study of T cell repertoires in cytomegalovirus infection. On the study more broadly: Shared public TCR beta signatures pointed to both CMV infection and a matching HLA type.

Notes on this clonotype: Its antigen remains unknown.

Each CDR3 protein gets one entry after TCRdb re-called the reads with MiXCR. Of roughly 570,000 distinct CDR3 sequences in the sample, approximately 40% are singletons; the top ten hold 48%. CDR3 size: 16 residues. The germline V gene encodes CDR1 LNHDA and CDR2 SQIVND (reference sequence). Trimming took off 4 bases at V and 0 bases at J, with 13 bases between the two ends. The sequences come from cultured PBMCs, collected from culture after CMV antigen stimulation. The chain carries TRBV19 and TRBJ1-3; D not resolved. This sequence was found in a human donor in good health (CMV status not recorded). Some clones in this sample may be carry-over from other donors' samples. The CDR3 protein is CASSTTASGSGNTIYF. As DNA, the CDR3 is TGTGCCAGTAGTACCACCGCTTCCGGCTCTGGAAACACCATATATTTT.